Described below is a single TCR beta chain sequence and its context. This clonotype was found many times. Its antigen is not yet known. Within one base of it there is no much larger clone, and no base qualities were kept. Exclusion was applied to patients with uncontrolled infections, other autoimmune diseases, pregnancy or lactation. Diagnoses were established on the basis of clinical symptoms, serum thyroxine and TRAb, thyroid ultrasound, and orbital computed tomography. Total RNA was extracted using Trizol reagent, and RNA quality was assessed on an Agilent 2100 Bioanalyzer. These data belong to a study of T cells in Graves' hyperthyroidism and ophthalmopathy (dated by TCRdb to the late 2010s). In the study overall: To identify TCR V-J signatures that set the groups apart, the researchers used a discovery cohort of 100 patients, made up of 40 to 45 with Graves' ophthalmopathy and 55 to 65 with stable Graves' hyperthyroidism. An independent validation cohort of around 19 hyperthyroidism patients and about 16 patients who later progressed to ophthalmopathy tested prospective prediction of ophthalmopathy. The 75 to 100 discovery patients were divided at random into training and test sets in a 7:3 ratio. Thyroid tissue and blood T-cell repertoires from six Graves' hyperthyroidism patients were also compared in the study. After sampling, hyperthyroidism patients received methimazole starting at 30 mg daily, and ophthalmopathy patients received high-dose intravenous methylprednisolone. TCR Vbeta CDR3 sequencing of 120 to 150 peripheral blood samples (43 ophthalmopathy, 70 to 85 hyperthyroidism and approximately 17 progressor patients) is reported in the paper.

What the authors observed across the whole study: During validation, the model predicted progression to ophthalmopathy a median of approximately 7 months ahead of onset, with just under 71% sensitivity and 72.22% specificity. No statistical method was used to fix the sample size in advance, and group allocation was not hidden from the investigators. Most expanded thyroid clonotypes (frequency above 0.001) were also detected in blood, a finding suggesting that blood repertoires may reflect thyroid immune responses. In cross-validation, a model built on a 13 V-J signature told ophthalmopathy apart from stable hyperthyroidism with roughly 87% sensitivity and around 81% specificity, and in testing the same model reached 80%/75%.

The TCR beta CDR3 regions were amplified from the RNA transcripts. The TCR CDR3 was subjected to a first round of RT-PCR using the HTBI primer set and the Qiagen OneStep RT-PCR kit. Libraries were constructed in a second round of multiplex PCR, after which size selection and purification were carried out. Paired-end sequencing of the libraries was performed with 100 bp reads on an Illumina HiSeq2000. In the original analysis: SOAPnuke was used to process the raw data, with reads discarded if the reads contained adapters or uncalled bases, had a mean Phred below 15, or lacked an exact constant-primer or identifier match. COPE v1.2.5 was used to merge high-quality paired reads, and clonotypes were defined as unique nucleotide sequences. MiTCR v1.1 was used to align clonotypes to the IMGT TRBV, TRBD and TRBJ reference segments. Analysis was restricted to V-J combinations with a frequency above 0.0001, which covered roughly 99% of repertoires. The TCS score was defined as F50 (clonal expansion) divided by E x V (chaos), with BLOSUM62-based TCRdist calculated between CDR3 peptides within each V-J. Welch's t-statistics and random forest reduced 500 to 550 V-J features to some 14, which were used in a naive Bayes classifier (R e1071). The similarity between thyroid and blood repertoires was quantified using the Morisita-Horn index. The raw public data were reprocessed by TCRdb itself: fastp quality trimming at Q25, MiXCR clonotype calling, in-frame beta chains only. When rows share a CDR3 protein, they turn into one entry using the most common DNA and genes. These V and J calls are TCRdb output, not the study's own analysis. A total of 540,000 or so distinct CDR3 sequences appear in this sample, about 43% of them only once. The top ten clones comprise under 20% of the sample.

CDR1 and CDR2, per the germline V gene, are SGHRS and YFSETQ. CDR3 length: 14 amino acids, cysteine to phenylalanine. Left in the record is the CDR3 DNA by itself, 42 bases read in frame from the first base. The germline ends are 10 bases apart after V is trimmed by 7 bases and J by 0 bases. This TCR derives from an adult woman with Graves' disease, either hyperthyroidism or ophthalmopathy (not recorded which). The sequencing sample was made of peripheral blood or thyroid tissue (not recorded which). The V and J genes are TRBV5-1 and TRBJ2-2; the D gene cannot be resolved reliably. The DNA reads TGCGCCAGCTTCTTCGGATCGAACACCGGGGAGCTGTTTTTT. It specifies CASFFGSNTGELFF.